The rows below give T cell receptor beta chains drawn from one sample of a study of PD-1 blockade in classical Hodgkin lymphoma. The method was immunoSEQ multiplex PCR; TCRdb's version includes in-frame clones alone and lacks a portion of them. The sample carries about 19,000 clones, approximately 88% recorded once. The sequencing here drew on peripheral blood mononuclear cells (PBMCs), taken at baseline. The receptors were sampled from a human donor with classical Hodgkin lymphoma. Both conserved end residues are part of each CDR3. Fields, in order: clone size, V gene, J gene, D gene, CDR3 protein, CDR3 DNA. The D gene is left open where the match is weak. The listing skips clone size in some rows; elsewhere it reads once, few, many or a size class.

>-|TRBV28|TRBJ1-3|TRBD1
CASSLDRARSGNTIYF
TGTGCCAGCAGTTTGGACAGGGCCCGCTCTGGAAACACCATATATTTT
>-|TRBV7-9|TRBJ1-1|-
CASSWRTEAFF
TGTGCCAGCAGCTGGCGCACTGAAGCTTTCTTT
>-|TRBV19|TRBJ1-1|TRBD1
CASSFRQGRNTEAFF
TGTGCCAGTAGTTTTAGACAGGGTCGGAACACTGAAGCTTTCTTT
>-|TRBV6-5|TRBJ2-3|-
CASSYRGIAPKDTQYF
TGTGCCAGCAGTTACCGCGGTATAGCCCCAAAAGATACGCAGTATTTT
>-|TRBV30|TRBJ1-6|-
CAWSVLGNSPLHF
TGTGCCTGGAGTGTACTGGGTAATTCACCCCTCCACTTT
>-|TRBV5-6|TRBJ1-2|-
CASSLPGVYGYTF
TGTGCCAGCAGCTTACCGGGGGTCTATGGCTACACCTTC
>-|TRBV5-4|TRBJ2-1|-
CASSQEGSSSYNEQFF
TGCGCCAGCAGCCAAGAAGGCTCGAGCTCCTACAATGAGCAGTTCTTC
>-|TRBV19|TRBJ2-1|-
CAGSMGGGNEQFF
TGTGCCGGTAGTATGGGTGGGGGGAATGAGCAGTTCTTC
>-|TRBV20-1|TRBJ1-1|-
CSAPRVAEAFF
TGCAGTGCTCCCAGGGTGGCTGAAGCTTTCTTT
>-|TRBV7-9|TRBJ2-1|TRBD2
CASSTSGASYNEQFF
TGTGCCAGCAGTACTAGCGGGGCCTCCTACAATGAGCAGTTCTTC
>once|TRBV28|TRBJ2-4|-
CASSLGRRAKNIQYF
TGTGCCAGCAGTTTAGGGCGTAGGGCCAAAAACATTCAGTACTTC
>-|TRBV6-1|TRBJ2-7|-
CASSDWSFRIYEQYF
TGTGCCAGCAGTGATTGGTCCTTTCGGATTTACGAGCAGTACTTC
>-|TRBV11-2|TRBJ2-7|-
CASSASLYEQYF
TGTGCCAGCAGCGCGAGTCTGTACGAGCAGTACTTC
>-|TRBV27|TRBJ1-6|-
CASKKADYNSPLHF
TGTGCCAGCAAAAAGGCTGATTATAATTCACCCCTCCACTTT
>-|TRBV4-1|TRBJ2-2|-
CASSQDGAANTGELFF
TGCGCCAGCAGCCAAGATGGGGCGGCGAACACCGGGGAGCTGTTTTTT
>-|TRBV4-3|TRBJ2-5|TRBD2
CASSQPRPGGETQYF
TGCGCCAGCAGCCAACCACGCCCGGGGGGAGAGACCCAGTACTTC
>-|TRBV20-1|TRBJ1-1|-
CSAGANTEAFF
TGCAGTGCCGGGGCTAACACTGAAGCTTTCTTT
>-|TRBV7-2|TRBJ2-7|TRBD1
CASSSGQGSSYEQYF
TGTGCCAGCAGTTCTGGACAGGGGAGCTCCTACGAGCAGTACTTC
>few|TRBV5-4|TRBJ1-2|-
CASSLVPSDGYTF
TGTGCCAGCAGCTTGGTTCCGAGTGATGGCTACACCTTC
>-|TRBV7-6|TRBJ2-3|TRBD2
CASSPRTSGADTQYF
TGTGCCAGCAGCCCCCGGACTAGCGGGGCAGATACGCAGTATTTT
>-|TRBV6-4|TRBJ2-1|TRBD2
CASSEGGGLAYNEQFF
TGTGCCAGCAGTGAGGGGGGGGGACTAGCCTACAATGAGCAGTTCTTC
>-|TRBV5-6|TRBJ1-3|-
CASSLGNSGNTIYF
TGTGCCAGCAGCTTGGGGAACTCTGGAAACACCATATATTTT
>-|TRBV28|TRBJ1-2|-
CASSLDQAYGYTF
TGTGCCAGCAGTTTAGACCAAGCCTATGGCTACACCTTC
>-|TRBV7-6|TRBJ2-5|-
CASSLATRIETQYF
TGTGCCAGCAGCTTAGCCACTAGGATCGAGACCCAGTACTTC
>-|TRBV2|TRBJ1-4|-
CASSNTVTNEKLFF
TGTGCCAGCAGTAACACAGTGACTAATGAAAAACTGTTTTTT
>once|TRBV10-3|TRBJ2-1|TRBD1
CAISERAGTGSNEQFF
TGTGCCATCAGTGAACGCGCCGGGACAGGGTCCAATGAGCAGTTCTTC
>-|TRBV4-1|TRBJ2-7|-
CASSQHSGSEQYF
TGCGCCAGCAGTCAGCACTCGGGGTCCGAGCAGTACTTC